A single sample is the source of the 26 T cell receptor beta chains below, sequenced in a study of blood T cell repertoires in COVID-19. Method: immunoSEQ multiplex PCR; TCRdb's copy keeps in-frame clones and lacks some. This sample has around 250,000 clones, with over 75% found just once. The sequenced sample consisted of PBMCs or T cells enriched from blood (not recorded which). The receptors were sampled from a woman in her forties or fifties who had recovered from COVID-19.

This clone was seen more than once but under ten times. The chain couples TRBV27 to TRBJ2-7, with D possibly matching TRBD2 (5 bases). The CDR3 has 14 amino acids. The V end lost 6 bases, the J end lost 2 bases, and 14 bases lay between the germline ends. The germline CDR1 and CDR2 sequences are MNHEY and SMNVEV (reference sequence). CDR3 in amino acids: CASRRRRETYEQYF. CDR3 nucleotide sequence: TGTGCCAGCAGAAGACGAAGGGAGACCTACGAGCAGTACTTC.

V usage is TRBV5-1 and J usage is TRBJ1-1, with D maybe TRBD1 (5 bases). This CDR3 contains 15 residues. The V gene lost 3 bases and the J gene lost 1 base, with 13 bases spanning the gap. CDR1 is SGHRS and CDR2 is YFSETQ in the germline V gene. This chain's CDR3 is CASSSRTNANTEAFF. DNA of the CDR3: TGCGCCAGCAGCTCCCGGACAAACGCGAACACTGAAGCTTTCTTT. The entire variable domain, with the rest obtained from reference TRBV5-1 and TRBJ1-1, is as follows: KAGVTQTPRYLIKTRGQQVTLSCSPISGHRSVSWYQQTPGQGLQFLFEYFSETQRNKGNFPGRFSGRQFSNSRSEMNVSTLELGDSALYLCASSSRTNANTEAFFGQGTRLTVV.

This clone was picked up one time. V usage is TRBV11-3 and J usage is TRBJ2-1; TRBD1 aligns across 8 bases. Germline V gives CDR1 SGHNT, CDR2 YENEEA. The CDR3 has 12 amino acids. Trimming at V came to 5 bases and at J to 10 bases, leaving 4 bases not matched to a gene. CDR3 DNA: TGTGCCAGCAGCCCGTGGACAGGGGAGCAGTTCTTC. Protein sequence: CASSPWTGEQFF.

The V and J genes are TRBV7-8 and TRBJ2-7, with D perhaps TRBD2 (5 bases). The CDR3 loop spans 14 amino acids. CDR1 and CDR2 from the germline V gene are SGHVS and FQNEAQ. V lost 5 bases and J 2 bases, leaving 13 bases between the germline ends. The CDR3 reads CASSPRLATYEQYF. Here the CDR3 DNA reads TGTGCCAGCAGCCCAAGGCTAGCCACCTACGAGCAGTACTTC.

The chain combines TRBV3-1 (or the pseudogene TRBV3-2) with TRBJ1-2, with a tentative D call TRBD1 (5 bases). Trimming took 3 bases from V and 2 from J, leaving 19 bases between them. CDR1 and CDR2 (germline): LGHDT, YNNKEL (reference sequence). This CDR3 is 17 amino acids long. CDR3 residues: CASSHNPGPSGNYGYTF. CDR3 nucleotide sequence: TGTGCCAGCAGCCATAACCCGGGACCAAGCGGGAACTATGGCTACACCTTC.

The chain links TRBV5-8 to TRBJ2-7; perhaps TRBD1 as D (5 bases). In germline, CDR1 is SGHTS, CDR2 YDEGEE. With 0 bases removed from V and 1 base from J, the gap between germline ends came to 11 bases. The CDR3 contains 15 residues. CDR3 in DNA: TGTGCCAGCAGCTTGGTCGGCAGGGTTTCCTACGAGCAGTACTTC. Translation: CASSLVGRVSYEQYF.

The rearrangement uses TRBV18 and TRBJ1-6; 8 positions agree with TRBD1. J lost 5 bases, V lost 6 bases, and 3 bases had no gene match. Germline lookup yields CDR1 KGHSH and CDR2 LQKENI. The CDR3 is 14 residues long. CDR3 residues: CASSPGQDNSPLHF. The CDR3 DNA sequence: TGTGCCAGCTCCCCGGGACAGGATAATTCACCCCTCCACTTT.

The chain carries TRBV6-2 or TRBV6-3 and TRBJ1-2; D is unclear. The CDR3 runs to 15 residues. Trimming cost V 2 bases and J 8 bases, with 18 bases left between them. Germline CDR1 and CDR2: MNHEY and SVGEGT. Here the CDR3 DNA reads TGTGCCAGCAGTTACATCGGCAGTTCCGCGGAGGGCTACACCTTC. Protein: CASSYIGSSAEGYTF.

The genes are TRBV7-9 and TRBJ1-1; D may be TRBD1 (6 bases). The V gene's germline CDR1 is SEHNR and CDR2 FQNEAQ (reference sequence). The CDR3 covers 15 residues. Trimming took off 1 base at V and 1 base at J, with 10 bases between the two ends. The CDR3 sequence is CASSLDGTPNTEAFF. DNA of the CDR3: TGTGCCAGCAGCTTAGATGGGACACCGAACACTGAAGCTTTCTTT. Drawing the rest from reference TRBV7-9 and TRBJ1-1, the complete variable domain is DTGVSQNPRHKITKRGQNVTFRCDPISEHNRLYWYRQTLGQGPEFLTYFQNEAQLEKSRLLSDRFSAERPKGSFSTLEIQRTEQGDSAMYLCASSLDGTPNTEAFFGQGTRLTVV.

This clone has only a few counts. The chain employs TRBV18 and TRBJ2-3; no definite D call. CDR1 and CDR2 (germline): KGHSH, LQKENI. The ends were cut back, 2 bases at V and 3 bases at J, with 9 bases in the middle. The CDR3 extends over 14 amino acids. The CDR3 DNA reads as TGTGCCAGCTCACCATCTATCACGACAGATACGCAGTATTTT. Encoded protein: CASSPSITTDTQYF. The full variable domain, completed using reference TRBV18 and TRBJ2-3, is NAGVMQNPRHLVRRRGQEARLRCSPMKGHSHVYWYRQLPEEGLKFMVYLQKENIIDESGMPKERFSAEFPKEGPSILRIQQVVRGDSAAYFCASSPSITTDTQYFGPGTRLTVL.

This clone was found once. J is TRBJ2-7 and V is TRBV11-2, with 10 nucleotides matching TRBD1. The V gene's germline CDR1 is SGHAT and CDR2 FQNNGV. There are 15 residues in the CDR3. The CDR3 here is CAVNSPGQGLYEQYF. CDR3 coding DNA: TGTGCAGTAAATAGTCCGGGACAGGGGTTATACGAGCAGTACTTC.

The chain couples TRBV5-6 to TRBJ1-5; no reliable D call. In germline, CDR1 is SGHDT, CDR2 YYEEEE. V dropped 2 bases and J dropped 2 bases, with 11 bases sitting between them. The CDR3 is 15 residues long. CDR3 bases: TGTGCCAGCAGCTTAAGAGGCGGGGGCAATCAGCCCCAGCATTTT. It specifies CASSLRGGGNQPQHF.

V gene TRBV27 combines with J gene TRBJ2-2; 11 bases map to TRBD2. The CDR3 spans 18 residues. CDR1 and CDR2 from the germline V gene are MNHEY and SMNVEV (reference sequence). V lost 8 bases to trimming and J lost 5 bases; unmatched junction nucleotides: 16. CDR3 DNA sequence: TGTGCCAGCGCGCCGGGGTCACTAGCGGGAGACAGAACCGGGGAGCTGTTTTTT. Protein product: CASAPGSLAGDRTGELFF.

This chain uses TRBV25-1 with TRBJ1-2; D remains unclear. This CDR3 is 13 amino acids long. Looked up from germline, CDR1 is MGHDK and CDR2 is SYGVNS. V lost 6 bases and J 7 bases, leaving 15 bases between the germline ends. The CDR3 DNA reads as TGTGCCAGCAGCCACTCTATCGGGGTTGGCTACACCTTC. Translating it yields CASSHSIGVGYTF.

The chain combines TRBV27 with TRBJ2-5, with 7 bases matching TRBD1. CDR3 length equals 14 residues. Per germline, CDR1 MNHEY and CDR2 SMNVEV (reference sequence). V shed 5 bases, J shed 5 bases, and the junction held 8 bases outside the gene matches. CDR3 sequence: CASSDRVLEETQYF. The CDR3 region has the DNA TGTGCCAGCAGTGACAGGGTTTTAGAGGAGACCCAGTACTTC.

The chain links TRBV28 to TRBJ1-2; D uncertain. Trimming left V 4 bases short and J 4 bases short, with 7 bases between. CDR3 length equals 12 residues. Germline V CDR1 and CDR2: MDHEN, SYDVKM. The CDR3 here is CASSSYLYGYTF. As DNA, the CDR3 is TGTGCCAGCAGTTCCTATCTCTATGGCTACACCTTC.

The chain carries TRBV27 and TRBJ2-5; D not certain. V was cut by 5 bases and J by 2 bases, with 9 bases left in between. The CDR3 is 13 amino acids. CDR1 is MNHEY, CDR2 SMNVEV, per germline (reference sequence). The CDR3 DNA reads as TGTGCCAGCAGTCTTTACTCTCAAGAGACCCAGTACTTC. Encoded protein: CASSLYSQETQYF.

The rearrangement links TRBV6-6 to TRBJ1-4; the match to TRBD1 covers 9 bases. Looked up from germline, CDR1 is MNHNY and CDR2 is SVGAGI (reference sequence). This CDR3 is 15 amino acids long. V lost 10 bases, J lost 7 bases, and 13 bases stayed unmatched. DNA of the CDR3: TGTGCCACCGCCTCCCCGGGACAGGGTAGTGAAAAACTGTTTTTT. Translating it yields CATASPGQGSEKLFF.

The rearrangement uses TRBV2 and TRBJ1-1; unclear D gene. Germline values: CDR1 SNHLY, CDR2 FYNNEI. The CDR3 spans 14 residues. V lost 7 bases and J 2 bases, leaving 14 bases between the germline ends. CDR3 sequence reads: CASKNVATNTEAFF. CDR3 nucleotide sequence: TGTGCCAGCAAGAACGTAGCCACAAACACTGAAGCTTTCTTT. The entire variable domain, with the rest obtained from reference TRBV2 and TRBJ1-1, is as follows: EPEVTQTPSHQVTQMGQEVILRCVPISNHLYFYWYRQILGQKVEFLVSFYNNEISEKSEIFDDQFSVERPDGSNFTLKIRSTKLEDSAMYFCASKNVATNTEAFFGQGTRLTVV.

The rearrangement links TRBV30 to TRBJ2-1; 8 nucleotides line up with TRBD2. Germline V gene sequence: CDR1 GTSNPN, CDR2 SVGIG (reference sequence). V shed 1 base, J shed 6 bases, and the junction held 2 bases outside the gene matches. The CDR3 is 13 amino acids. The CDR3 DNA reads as TGTGCCTGGAGTGGAGGACTAGCCAATGAGCAGTTCTTC. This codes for CAWSGGLANEQFF.

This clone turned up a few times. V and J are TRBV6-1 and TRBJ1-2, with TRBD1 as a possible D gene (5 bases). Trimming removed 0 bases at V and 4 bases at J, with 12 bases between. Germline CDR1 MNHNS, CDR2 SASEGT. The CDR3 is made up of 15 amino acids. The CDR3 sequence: CASSEALGAGYGYTF. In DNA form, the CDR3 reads TGTGCCAGCAGTGAAGCGCTTGGGGCAGGCTATGGCTACACCTTC.

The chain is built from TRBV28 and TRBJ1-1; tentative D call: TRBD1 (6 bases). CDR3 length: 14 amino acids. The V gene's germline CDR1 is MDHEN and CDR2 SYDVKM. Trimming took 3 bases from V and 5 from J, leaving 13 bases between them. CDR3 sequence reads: CASSFSVQGTEAFF. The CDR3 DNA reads TGTGCCAGCAGTTTTAGTGTTCAGGGGACTGAAGCTTTCTTT. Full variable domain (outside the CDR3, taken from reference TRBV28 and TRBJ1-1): DVKVTQSSRYLVKRTGEKVFLECVQDMDHENMFWYRQDPGLGLRLIYFSYDVKMKEKGDIPEGYSVSREKKERFSLILESASTNQTSMYLCASSFSVQGTEAFFGQGTRLTVV.

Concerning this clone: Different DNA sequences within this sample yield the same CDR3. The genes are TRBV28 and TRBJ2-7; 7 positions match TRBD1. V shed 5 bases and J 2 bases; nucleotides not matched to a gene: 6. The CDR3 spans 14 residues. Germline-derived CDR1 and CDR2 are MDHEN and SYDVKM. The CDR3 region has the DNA TGTGCCAGCAGTCCGCAGGACAGGCCCTACGAGCAGTACTTC. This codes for CASSPQDRPYEQYF.

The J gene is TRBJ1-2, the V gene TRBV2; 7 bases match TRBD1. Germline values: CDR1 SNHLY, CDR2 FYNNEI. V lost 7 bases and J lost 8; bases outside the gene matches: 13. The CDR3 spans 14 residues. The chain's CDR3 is CASTRDSWPGGYTF. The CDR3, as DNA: TGTGCCAGCACCCGGGACAGTTGGCCAGGGGGCTACACCTTC.

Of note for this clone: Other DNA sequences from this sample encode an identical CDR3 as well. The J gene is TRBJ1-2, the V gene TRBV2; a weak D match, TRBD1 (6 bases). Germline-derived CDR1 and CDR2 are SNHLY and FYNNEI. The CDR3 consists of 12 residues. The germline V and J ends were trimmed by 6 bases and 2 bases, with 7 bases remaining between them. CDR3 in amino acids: CASRGQNYGYTF. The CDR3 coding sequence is TGTGCCAGCAGGGGACAAAACTATGGCTACACCTTC.

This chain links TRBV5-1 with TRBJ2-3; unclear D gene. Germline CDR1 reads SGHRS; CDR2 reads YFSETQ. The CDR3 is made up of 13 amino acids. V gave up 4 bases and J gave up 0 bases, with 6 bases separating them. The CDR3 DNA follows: TGCGCCAGCAGCGAGTCTAGCACAGATACGCAGTATTTT. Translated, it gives CASSESSTDTQYF.